Shown below are 23 T cell receptor beta chains from a single sample sequenced in a study of blood T cells in healthy people across ages. For the second PCR, which ran for about 6 to 11 cycles, a sample-barcoded 5' primer and a J-beta primer mix were used. TCRdb re-called the 5' RACE reads with MiXCR, one entry per CDR3 protein. The table shows over 600,000 distinct CDR3 sequences, with around 41% occurring only once. The specimen was blood. These receptor sequences come from a man older than 75 in good health.

This clonotype occurred a few times. V is TRBV6-5 and J is TRBJ1-5; no clear D gene. Germline CDR1 reads MNHEY; CDR2 reads SVGAGI. The CDR3 spans 13 residues. Trimming pared 6 bases from V and 3 bases from J, leaving 9 bases between. CDR3 sequence: CASRMTDNQPQHF. CDR3 DNA: TGTGCCAGCAGGATGACGGACAATCAGCCCCAGCATTTT.

This clonotype was observed a few times. The CDR3 bases are TGCAGTGCTAGAGGAGGTAGAACTAGCGATGCCCAAGAGACCCAGTACTTC. Its protein product is CSARGGRTSDAQETQYF. The chain uses TRBV20-1 and TRBJ2-5; 7 bases are shared with TRBD2. With V trimmed by 1 base and J by 1 base, 12 bases remained unmatched. CDR3 length: 17 residues. CDR1 and CDR2 from the germline V gene are DFQATT and SNEGSKA (reference sequence).

The CDR3 protein is CSAGGGHGYTF. The CDR3 DNA is TGCAGTGCGGGCGGGGGACACGGCTACACCTTC. The J gene is TRBJ1-2, the V gene TRBV20-1, with D possibly TRBD1 on 6 matching bases. The germline V gene has CDR1 DFQATT and CDR2 SNEGSKA (reference sequence). V shed 6 bases and J shed 8 bases, with 13 bases lying between them. The CDR3 totals 11 residues.

This clonotype appeared a single time. J is TRBJ1-5 and V is TRBV20-1; 8 bases match TRBD1. Germline trimming cut 6 bases from V and 1 base from J; bases unmatched to any gene: 14. The CDR3 loop spans 17 amino acids. Germline V gene data show CDR1 as DFQATT and CDR2 as SNEGSKA (reference sequence). CDR3 sequence (DNA): TGCAGTGCCCTTCCGACAGGGGTTCTGGGGAGCAATCAGCCCCAGCATTTT. It specifies CSALPTGVLGSNQPQHF.

About this clonotype: This may be a read error, as it is one base from a much larger clone. The chain is built from TRBV4-1 and TRBJ2-4, with unresolved D. The J call may be wrong; the DNA end is better matched by TRBJ2-5. The CDR3 totals 16 residues. CDR1 and CDR2 from the germline V gene are MGHRA and YSYEKL. CDR3 DNA sequence: TGCGCCAGCAGCCAAGACTCAGGAGCAAAAGAAGGGACCCAGTACTTC. It codes for CASSQDSGAKEGTQYF.

This chain joins TRBV3-1 and TRBJ1-6, with D possibly matching TRBD1 (5 bases). The CDR3 runs to 15 residues. The ends were cut back, 1 base at V and 7 bases at J, with 11 bases in the middle. Germline assignment: CDR1 LGHDT and CDR2 YNNKEL (reference sequence). The CDR3 reads CASSQVGHQNSPLHF. CDR3 DNA: TGTGCCAGCAGCCAAGTTGGACACCAAAATTCACCCCTCCACTTT.

The rearrangement uses TRBV7-2 and TRBJ2-2; D not resolved. The CDR3 length is 14 residues. Trimming pared 8 bases from V and 0 bases from J, leaving 10 bases between. In germline, CDR1 is SGHTA, CDR2 FQGNSA. CDR3 protein: CASLRPTNTGELFF. DNA for the CDR3: TGTGCCAGCCTTCGACCGACGAACACCGGGGAGCTGTTTTTT.

The table lists this clonotype with a few counts. This chain's CDR3 is CSASRGRADNEQFF. The CDR3 DNA reads as TGCAGTGCTAGTAGGGGGAGGGCCGACAATGAGCAGTTCTTC. This chain uses TRBV20-1 with TRBJ2-1; a possible D gene is TRBD2 (7 bases). The V end was cut by 3 bases, the J end by 5 bases, with 14 bases between. Germline values: CDR1 DFQATT, CDR2 SNEGSKA (reference sequence). This CDR3 region has 14 residues.

The chain has TRBV3-1 and TRBJ2-1, with 7 bases identical to TRBD1. The germline V gene encodes CDR1 LGHDT and CDR2 YNNKEL (reference sequence). The CDR3 is 16 amino acids. V dropped 1 base and J dropped 1; count of bases not matched to a gene: 4. CDR3 sequence reads: CASSQVDRASYNEQFF. Here the CDR3 DNA reads TGTGCCAGCAGCCAAGTAGACAGGGCATCCTACAATGAGCAGTTCTTC.

The chain recombines TRBV28 with TRBJ2-3, with D tentatively TRBD2 (6 bases). CDR3 length: 14 residues. Germline assignment: CDR1 MDHEN and CDR2 SYDVKM. With 8 bases removed from V and 3 bases from J, the gap between germline ends came to 15 bases. The CDR3 coding sequence is TGTGCCAGCCGGTTGGGCGGGGCTACAGATACGCAGTATTTT. Translating gives CASRLGGATDTQYF.

This rearrangement joins TRBV4-2 to TRBJ1-6; a possible D gene is TRBD1 (5 bases). Germline V gene sequence: CDR1 LGHNA, CDR2 YNFKEQ. The CDR3 covers 21 residues. Trimming took off 0 bases at V and 7 bases at J, with 28 bases between the two ends. CDR3 in DNA: TGTGCCAGCAGCCAAGATACAATGGGGGTAGGGGCCGTGGCTATGAATTCACCCCTCCACTTT. This gives the protein CASSQDTMGVGAVAMNSPLHF.

The chain uses TRBV7-2 and TRBJ2-5; 8 bases are a match to TRBD2. The J call could be wrong; TRBJ2-7 is a better fit for the DNA end. The CDR3 has 14 amino acids. Looked up from germline, CDR1 is SGHTA and CDR2 is FQGNSA. DNA of the CDR3: TGTGCCAGCAGCCAGGGGAACGGGAGGGTCGAGCAGTACTTC. Encoded protein: CASSQGNGRVEQYF.

This sequence joins TRBV10-1 and TRBJ2-3, with D unclear. Trimming left V 2 bases short and J 6 bases short, with 18 bases between. Germline V gene data show CDR1 as WNHNN and CDR2 as SYGVQD (reference sequence). The length of the CDR3 is 16 residues. The CDR3 loop reads CASSERGAAPRDTQYF. DNA for the CDR3: TGCGCCAGCAGTGAGCGAGGAGCAGCCCCTCGGGATACGCAGTATTTT.

This rearrangement joins TRBV20-1 to TRBJ2-6, with 10 bases aligning to TRBD1. The CDR3 covers 18 residues. Trimming at V came to 4 bases and at J to 0 bases, leaving 9 bases not matched to a gene. Germline CDR1 reads DFQATT; CDR2 reads SNEGSKA (reference sequence). The CDR3 here is CSAMNRDRGNSGANVLTF. The CDR3 coding sequence is TGCAGTGCTATGAACCGGGACAGGGGAAACTCTGGGGCCAACGTCCTGACTTTC.

Points on this clonotype: Its ends do not fully match the called genes, so a read error is possible. J is TRBJ2-4 and V is TRBV4-3; tentative D call: TRBD2 (6 bases). The J call could be wrong; TRBJ2-7 is a better fit for the DNA end. The germline V gene has CDR1 LGHNA and CDR2 YSLEER. The length of the CDR3 is 15 residues. In DNA form, the CDR3 reads TGCACCAGCAGCCGAGACGGGGGAAACGCCTACGAGCAGTACTTC. Translating gives CTSSRDGGNAYEQYF.

With respect to this clonotype: One end of the junction does not line up with germline, which may come from a read error. This chain connects TRBV12-3 or TRBV12-4 to TRBJ1-5; no clear D gene. The CDR3 covers 14 residues. The CDR3 DNA reads TGTGCCAGCAGTTTCGAGGTGAGGAATCAGCCCCGGCATTTT. Translating it yields CASSFEVRNQPRHF.

Concerning this clonotype: Germline and junction disagree at one end, which may indicate a read error. V is TRBV11-2 and J is TRBJ2-1; the match to TRBD2 covers 9 bases. Germline values: CDR1 SGHAT, CDR2 FQNNGV. This CDR3 has 16 amino acids. The CDR3 sequence is CTSSLSGGGARNEQFF. Written as DNA, the CDR3 is TGTACCAGCAGCTTAAGCGGCGGGGGGGCACGAAATGAGCAGTTCTTC.

The gene calls are TRBV4-3 and TRBJ1-6; possible D gene TRBD1, 6 bases. Trimming stripped 0 bases from V and 9 bases from J, with 15 bases between. The CDR3 covers 16 residues. Per the germline V gene, CDR1 is LGHNA and CDR2 is YSLEER. CDR3 in DNA: TGCGCCAGCAGCCAAGAATCGGCAGGGGCAATTTCACCCCTCCACTTT. Protein sequence: CASSQESAGAISPLHF.

The V call is TRBV4-3, the J call TRBJ2-1; 11 nucleotides agree with TRBD1. J gave up 3 bases and V 3 bases, and 4 bases lay outside the gene matches. Germline V gene sequence: CDR1 LGHNA, CDR2 YSLEER. The CDR3 consists of 16 residues. CDR3 in amino acids: CASSQDRGLVYNEQFF. CDR3 nucleotides: TGCGCCAGCAGCCAGGACAGGGGGCTAGTCTACAATGAGCAGTTCTTC.

This clonotype was recorded only once. The junction does not match germline at one end; this may be a read error. The V and J genes are TRBV6-6 and TRBJ2-7; D is possibly TRBD1 (5 bases). This CDR3 is built from 16 residues. The germline V gene has CDR1 MNHNY and CDR2 SVGAGI (reference sequence). The CDR3 sequence is CAGSTRSLQESYEQYF. The DNA of the CDR3 is TGTGCCGGCAGTACCCGATCCCTACAGGAATCCTACGAGCAGTACTTC.

The V call is TRBV7-9, the J call TRBJ2-7; no clear D gene. Germline V gene sequence: CDR1 SEHNR, CDR2 FQNEAQ (reference sequence). Trimming took off 2 bases at V and 2 bases at J, with 10 bases between the two ends. The length of the CDR3 is 14 residues. As DNA, the CDR3 is TGTGCCAGCAGCTTATGGCCGAGGACCTACGAGCAGTACTTC. Protein: CASSLWPRTYEQYF.

The chain is built from TRBV3-1 and TRBJ2-7, with D possibly being TRBD1 (7 bases). Germline CDR1 reads LGHDT; CDR2 reads YNNKEL (reference sequence). There are 14 residues in the CDR3. V was clipped by 1 base and J by 7 bases, with 14 bases between them. CDR3 bases: TGTGCCAGCAGCCAAGCGGACTACAGGGGTGAGCAGTACTTC. Encoded protein: CASSQADYRGEQYF.

This clonotype has only a few counts. The chain uses TRBV20-1 and TRBJ2-3; 12 bases are shared with TRBD2. Per the germline V gene, CDR1 is DFQATT and CDR2 is SNEGSKA (reference sequence). V was pared by 3 bases and J by 7 bases, with 8 bases of the junction left unmatched. This CDR3 spans 15 amino acids. The chain's CDR3 is CSARASGRAVNTQYF. CDR3 bases: TGCAGTGCTAGGGCTAGCGGGAGGGCCGTAAATACGCAGTATTTT.